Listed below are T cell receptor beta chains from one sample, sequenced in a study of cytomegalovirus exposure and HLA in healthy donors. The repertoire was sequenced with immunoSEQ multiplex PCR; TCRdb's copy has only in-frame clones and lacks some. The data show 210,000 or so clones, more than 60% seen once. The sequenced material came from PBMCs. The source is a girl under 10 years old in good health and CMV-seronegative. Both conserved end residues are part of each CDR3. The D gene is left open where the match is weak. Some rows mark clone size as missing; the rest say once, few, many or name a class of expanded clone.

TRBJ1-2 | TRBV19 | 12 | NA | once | CASSGGAYGYTF | TGTGCCAGTAGTGGGGGGGCATATGGCTACACCTTC
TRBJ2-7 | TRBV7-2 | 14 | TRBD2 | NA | CASSSSGRTVEQYF | TGTGCCAGCAGCTCTAGCGGGAGAACGGTCGAGCAGTACTTC
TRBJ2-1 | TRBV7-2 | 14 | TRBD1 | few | CASTSGGPYNEQFF | TGTGCCAGCACCTCAGGGGGCCCCTACAATGAGCAGTTCTTC
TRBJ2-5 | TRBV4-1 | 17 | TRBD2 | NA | CASSQRGRGGIQETQYF | TGCGCCAGCAGCCAAAGGGGGCGGGGGGGAATCCAAGAGACCCAGTACTTC
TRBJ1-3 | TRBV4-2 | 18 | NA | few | CASSQLITASSSGNTIYF | TGTGCCAGCAGCCAATTAATTACCGCCTCGAGCTCTGGAAACACCATATATTTT
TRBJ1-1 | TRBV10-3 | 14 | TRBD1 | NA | CAISEPGQGTEAFF | TGTGCCATCAGTGAGCCGGGACAGGGAACTGAAGCTTTCTTT
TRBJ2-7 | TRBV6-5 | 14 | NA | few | CASTPRPPGGEQYF | TGTGCCAGCACCCCTAGACCCCCCGGTGGCGAGCAGTACTTC
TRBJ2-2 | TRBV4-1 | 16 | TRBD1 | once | CASSPGQVSTTGELFF | TGCGCCAGCTCGCCGGGACAGGTTTCTACCACCGGGGAGCTGTTTTTT
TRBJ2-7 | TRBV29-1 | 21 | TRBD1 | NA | CSIPDRLNGPRTTIRPYEQYF | TGCAGCATCCCGGACAGGTTGAATGGACCACGGACCACAATCCGTCCCTACGAGCAGTACTTC
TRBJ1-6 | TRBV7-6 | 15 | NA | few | CASSSDTAYNSPLHF | TGTGCCAGCAGTTCCGACACAGCCTATAATTCACCCCTCCACTTT
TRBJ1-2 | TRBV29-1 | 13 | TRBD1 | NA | CSVQGGLHYGYTF | TGCAGCGTACAGGGGGGACTTCACTATGGCTACACCTTC
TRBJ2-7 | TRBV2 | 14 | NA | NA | CASYPNAGAYEQYF | TGTGCCAGCTACCCCAACGCCGGGGCCTACGAGCAGTACTTC
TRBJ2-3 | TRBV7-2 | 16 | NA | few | CASSLARARASDTQYF | TGTGCCAGCAGCTTAGCGCGGGCTAGGGCGTCGGATACGCAGTATTTT
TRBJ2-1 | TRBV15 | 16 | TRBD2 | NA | CATSSGVLAGINEQFF | TGTGCCACCAGCAGTGGAGTACTAGCGGGTATCAATGAGCAGTTCTTC
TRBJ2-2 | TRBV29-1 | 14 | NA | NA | CSVGDRGGTGELFF | TGCAGCGTCGGGGACCGTGGAGGGACCGGGGAGCTGTTTTTT
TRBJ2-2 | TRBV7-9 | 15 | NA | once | CASSLALAHTGELFF | TGTGCCAGCAGCTTAGCCTTAGCGCACACCGGGGAGCTGTTTTTT
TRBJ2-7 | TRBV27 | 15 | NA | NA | CASSTRTENSYEQYF | TGTGCCAGCAGTACCCGGACTGAGAACTCCTACGAGCAGTACTTC
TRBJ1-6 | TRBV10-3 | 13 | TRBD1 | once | CAISAGGYSPLHF | TGTGCCATCAGCGCAGGGGGCTATTCACCCCTCCACTTT
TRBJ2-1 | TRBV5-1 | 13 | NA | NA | CASSLDLYNEQFF | TGCGCCAGCAGCTTGGATCTTTACAATGAGCAGTTCTTC
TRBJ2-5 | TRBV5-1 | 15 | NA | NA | CASSPWTGGIETQYF | TGCGCCAGCAGCCCTTGGACTGGCGGGATAGAGACCCAGTACTTC
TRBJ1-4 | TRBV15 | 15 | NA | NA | CATSTKGMPNEKLFF | TGTGCCACCAGTACTAAGGGGATGCCTAATGAAAAACTGTTTTTT
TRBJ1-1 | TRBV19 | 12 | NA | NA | CASIRGYTEAFF | TGTGCCAGTATCCGGGGGTACACTGAAGCTTTCTTT
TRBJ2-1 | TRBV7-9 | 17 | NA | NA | CASSSGYGWVGVDEQFF | TGTGCCAGCAGCTCTGGTTACGGGTGGGTCGGTGTGGATGAGCAGTTCTTC
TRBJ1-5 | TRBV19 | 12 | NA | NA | CASSNSRGAQHF | TGTGCCAGTTCTAACAGCCGGGGGGCCCAGCATTTT
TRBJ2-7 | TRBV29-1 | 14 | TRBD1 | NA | CSVAGTEATYEQYF | TGCAGCGTTGCCGGGACAGAGGCGACCTACGAGCAGTACTTC
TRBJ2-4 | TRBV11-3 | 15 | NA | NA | CASSLGGGLENIQYF | TGTGCCAGCAGCTTAGGGGGGGGGCTAGAAAACATTCAGTACTTC
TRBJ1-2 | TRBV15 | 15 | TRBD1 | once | CATSRDRGTAYGYTF | TGTGCCACCAGCAGAGATCGGGGGACAGCCTATGGCTACACCTTC
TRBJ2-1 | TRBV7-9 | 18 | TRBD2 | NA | CASSLVALAGSPYNEQFF | TGTGCCAGCAGCTTAGTAGCACTAGCGGGCTCTCCCTACAATGAGCAGTTCTTC
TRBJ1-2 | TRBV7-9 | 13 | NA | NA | CASSLGGLDGYTF | TGTGCCAGCAGCTTAGGAGGACTGGATGGCTACACCTTC